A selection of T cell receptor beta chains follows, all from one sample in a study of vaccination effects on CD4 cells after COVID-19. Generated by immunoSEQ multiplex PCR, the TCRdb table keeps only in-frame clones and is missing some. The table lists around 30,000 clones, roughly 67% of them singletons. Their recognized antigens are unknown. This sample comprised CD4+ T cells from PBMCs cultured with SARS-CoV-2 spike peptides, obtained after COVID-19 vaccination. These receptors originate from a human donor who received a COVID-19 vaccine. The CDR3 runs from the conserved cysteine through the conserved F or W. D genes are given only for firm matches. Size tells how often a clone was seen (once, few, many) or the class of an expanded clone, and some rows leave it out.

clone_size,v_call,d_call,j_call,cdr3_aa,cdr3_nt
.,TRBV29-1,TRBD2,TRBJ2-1,CSARLAGPYEQFF,TGCAGCGCCCGACTAGCGGGACCCTATGAGCAGTTCTTC
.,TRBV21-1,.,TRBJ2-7,CASSGWGRGYYEQYF,TGTGCCAGCAGCGGGTGGGGACGGGGGTACTACGAGCAGTACTTC
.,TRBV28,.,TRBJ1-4,CASSQLQGTNEKLFF,TGTGCCAGCAGCCAGCTACAGGGTACTAATGAAAAACTGTTTTTT
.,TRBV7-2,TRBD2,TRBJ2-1,CASSSRRAGGKNEQFF,TGTGCCAGCAGCTCCCGGCGAGCGGGAGGTAAAAATGAGCAGTTCTTC
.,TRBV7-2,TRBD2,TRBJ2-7,CASSLDGGGSYEQYF,TGTGCCAGCAGCTTAGACGGGGGGGGATCCTACGAGCAGTACTTC
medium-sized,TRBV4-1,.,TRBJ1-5,CASSQAGDQPQHF,TGCGCCAGCAGCCAAGCAGGGGATCAGCCCCAGCATTTT
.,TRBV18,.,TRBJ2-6,CASSPPSSGANVLTF,TGTGCCAGCTCACCACCGAGCTCTGGGGCCAACGTCCTGACTTTC
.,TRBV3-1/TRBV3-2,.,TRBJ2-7,CASSQESRSYEQYF,TGTGCCAGCAGCCAAGAGAGTCGGTCCTACGAGCAGTACTTC
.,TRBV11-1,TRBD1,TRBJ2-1,CASSGQAYSYNEQFF,TGTGCCAGCAGCGGACAGGCCTACTCCTACAATGAGCAGTTCTTC
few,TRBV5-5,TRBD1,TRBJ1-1,CASSLWAGGDPSTEAFF,TGTGCCAGCAGCTTGTGGGCAGGGGGGGACCCGAGCACTGAAGCTTTCTTT
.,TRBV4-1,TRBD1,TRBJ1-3,CASSQEVGRGLGNTIYF,TGCGCCAGCAGCCAAGAAGTCGGCAGGGGGCTCGGAAACACCATATATTTT
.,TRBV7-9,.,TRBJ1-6,CASSLTGNNSPLHF,TGTGCCAGCAGCTTAACAGGGAATAATTCACCCCTCCACTTT
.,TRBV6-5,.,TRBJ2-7,CASSYSSAKTYEQYF,TGTGCCAGCAGTTACTCGTCGGCGAAGACCTACGAGCAGTACTTC
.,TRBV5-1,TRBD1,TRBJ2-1,CASIPRDSVRDEQFF,TGCGCCAGCATACCCCGGGACAGCGTTAGGGACGAGCAGTTCTTC
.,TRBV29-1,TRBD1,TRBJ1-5,CSVGGQTEPQHF,TGCAGCGTTGGGGGACAGACCGAACCCCAGCATTTT
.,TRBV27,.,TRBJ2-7,CASSSFRNLLYEQYF,TGTGCCAGCAGCTCCTTCAGGAACTTATTATACGAGCAGTACTTC
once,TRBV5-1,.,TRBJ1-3,CASSLDKGNTIYF,TGCGCCAGCAGCCTGGACAAAGGAAACACCATATATTTT
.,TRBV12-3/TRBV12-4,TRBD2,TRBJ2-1,CASRRGGDEQFF,TGTGCCAGCAGACGGGGGGGGGATGAGCAGTTCTTC
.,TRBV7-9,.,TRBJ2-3,CASRNRVQDTQYF,TGTGCCAGCAGAAACAGGGTCCAAGATACGCAGTATTTT
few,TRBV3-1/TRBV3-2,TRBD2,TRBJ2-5,CASVRGASETQYF,TGTGCCAGCGTGCGGGGGGCCTCAGAGACCCAGTACTTC
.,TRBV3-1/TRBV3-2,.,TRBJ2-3,CASSQGNSDTQYF,TGTGCCAGCAGCCAGGGGAATTCAGATACGCAGTATTTT
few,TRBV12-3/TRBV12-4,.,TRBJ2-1,CASSLRGPWEQFF,TGTGCCAGCAGCCTCCGGGGCCCCTGGGAGCAGTTCTTC
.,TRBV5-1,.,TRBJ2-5,CASSLRSSGTQYF,TGCGCCAGCAGCTTGCGATCTTCAGGGACCCAGTACTTC
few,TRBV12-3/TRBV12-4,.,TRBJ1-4,CASRDATNEKLFF,TGTGCCAGCAGGGATGCAACTAATGAAAAACTGTTTTTT
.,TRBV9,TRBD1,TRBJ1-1,CASSVTVGTGGTEAFF,TGTGCCAGCAGCGTAACCGTCGGGACAGGGGGGACTGAAGCTTTCTTT
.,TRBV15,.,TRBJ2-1,CATSRVAGSYNEQFF,TGTGCCACCAGCAGAGTGGCGGGATCCTACAATGAGCAGTTCTTC
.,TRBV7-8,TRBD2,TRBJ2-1,CASSLNRVFGGGSYNEQFF,TGTGCCAGCAGCTTAAATCGGGTATTTGGGGGGGGATCCTACAATGAGCAGTTCTTC
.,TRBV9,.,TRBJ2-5,CASSGMPETQYF,TGTGCCAGCAGCGGAATGCCGGAGACCCAGTACTTC
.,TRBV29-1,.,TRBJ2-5,CSALVGETQYF,TGCAGCGCTCTGGTCGGGGAGACCCAGTACTTC